This TCR beta chain was identified in a study of blood T cell repertoires in COVID-19. For the study at large: Samples representing acute and convalescent COVID-19 were sourced from the United States, Italy and Spain. PBMCs, B-cell-depleted T cells, or T cells provided the cDNA or gDNA that made up the material.

Authors' data handling: Scientists estimated how many nucleated cells there were by amplifying reference gene primers. Libraries were prepared by immunoSEQ multiplex PCR; TCRdb keeps only in-frame clonotypes and omits some of them. The DNA gave D and trimming, while V, J and clone size come from that table. The data show roughly 200,000 clones, with roughly 90% seen just once and under 2% held by the top ten. Trimming took off 3 bases at V and 4 bases at J, with 7 bases between the two ends. The germline V gene has CDR1 LNHDA and CDR2 SQIVND (reference sequence). This CDR3 is built from 12 residues. The chain recombines TRBV19 with TRBJ2-7; D remains unclear. This TCR was sampled from a man aged 18 to 29 with active or convalescent COVID-19. The source material was peripheral blood. Here the CDR3 reads CASSISGYEQYF. CDR3 DNA: TGTGCCAGTAGTATTTCCGGTTACGAGCAGTACTTC. Full variable domain (outside the CDR3, taken from reference TRBV19 and TRBJ2-7): DGGITQSPKYLFRKEGQNVTLSCEQNLNHDAMYWYRQDPGQGLRLIYYSQIVNDFQKGDIAEGYSVSREKKESFPLTVTSAQKNPTAFYLCASSISGYEQYFGPGTRLTVT.